This T cell receptor beta chain was recorded in a study of beta chain features in type 1 diabetes (dated by TCRdb to the late 2010s). About the full investigation: Mean age, gender distribution, total cell number and subset yield were not different between patients and healthy donors. A total of 100 million to 140 million sorted cells were examined across all samples, and the number of cells per subset was strongly correlated with RNA yield. The study compared TCRB repertoires of sorted circulating CD4+ T cell subsets between recently diagnosed type 1 diabetes patients and matched healthy donors. Regulatory and stem cell-like memory subsets were obtained from only 8 patients and roughly 8 healthy donors, while naive and central memory subsets were obtained from all 30 or so donors.

Findings and caveats that apply to the study as a whole: Because cDNA was sequenced instead of genomic DNA, activated cells with high expression could be over-represented, although the groups did not differ in activation or CD3 levels. Naive, central memory and regulatory TCRB repertoires appeared more similar among patients than among healthy donors. Type 1 diabetes patients showed a moderate but significant shortening of TCRB CDR3 length in all four CD4+ subsets. At VDJ recombination sites, type 1 diabetes patients had fewer insertions and more deleted nucleotides, which implies abnormalities in thymic rearrangement. Because the HLA sub-analyses included only small numbers of individuals, any influence of HLA type on TCRB rearrangement was left unresolved. PCR may preferentially amplify shorter templates, but because patient and control samples were amplified and corrected together, any resulting skew would affect both groups equally.

Trimming removed 4 bases from V and 7 bases from J, leaving 19 bases between the germline ends. From a lookup of the germline V gene, CDR1 and CDR2 are SGHDT and YYEEEE. Its CDR3 holds 15 amino acids, cysteine through phenylalanine. Of all the DNA, just the CDR3 is kept, 45 bases in frame from base 1. The entire amount of isolated RNA was reverse transcribed using the High Capacity cDNA Reverse Transcription Kit, so the sequenced TCRB transcripts were expressed ones. Deep immunoSEQ sequencing was performed on naive, central memory and regulatory T cell samples, with an average of about 3.57 million total reads per sample. After sorted cells were lysed in RLT buffer, RNA was extracted with DNase-treated RNeasy Micro or Mini kits, with the choice depending on cell number. To prevent cross-contamination, each cell subset was processed individually, whereas patient and healthy donor samples were processed jointly. TCRB sequences were amplified from cDNA with the immunoSEQ multiplex PCR, producing 87-bp fragments spanning the CDR3 region. Amplicons were sequenced on the Illumina HiSeq platform. Concerning the study's data processing: Synthetic template baselines were used to correct PCR bias computationally, reads within Hamming distance 2 were collapsed together, and singletons that could not be merged were discarded. Reads were aligned against IMGT to assign V, D and J genes, CDR3 length and insertions or deletions at six rearrangement sites. Within each subset, clonotype counts were normalized to the number of sorted cells before true diversity and Gini coefficients were calculated with the tcR R package. The overlap coefficient, calculated on TCRB nucleotide sequences, was used to quantify repertoire sharing. Out-of-frame TCRB sequences from naive cells were analyzed to stand in for the pre-selection repertoire. TCRdb mirrors the immuneACCESS table, restricted to in-frame sequences. Some clones are absent from its copies; in checked studies, under half trace to an unresolved V gene, and the reason for the others is unknown. V and J calls and clone size are those listed in that table; D and trimming were worked out from the DNA. In this sample the table shows roughly 240,000 clones, about 70% of which occur a single time. The ten largest make up roughly 0.048% of the sample.

Each donor gave one peripheral blood draw, averaging approximately 110 mL, which was collected into heparinised tubes. Using a panel that included CD45RO, CCR7, CD25, CD127, CD95 and CD27, naive, central memory, regulatory and stem cell-like memory CD4+ T cells were sorted on a BD FACSAria II. Every sorted population had a purity above 95%. PBMCs were isolated right away by Lymphoprep density gradient centrifugation and were stained directly, without culture. So that batch effects would be minimized, each experiment stained and sorted samples in pairs, pairing one healthy donor with one patient. About this clone itself: It lacks a known antigen. One base away there is no much larger clone; base qualities are not given.

This TCR was sampled from a man aged 30-40 years in good health. The chain links TRBV5-6 with TRBJ2-3; a tentative D match to TRBD2 spans 6 bases. Sequencing was carried out using naive CD4+ T cells from blood. This specimen's cell subset or site label, per the study, means: true naive CD4+ T cells. Here is the DNA: TGTGCCAGCAGCATGGGGGGACTGGACCTTAATACGCAGTATTTT. Translation gives CASSMGGLDLNTQYF.